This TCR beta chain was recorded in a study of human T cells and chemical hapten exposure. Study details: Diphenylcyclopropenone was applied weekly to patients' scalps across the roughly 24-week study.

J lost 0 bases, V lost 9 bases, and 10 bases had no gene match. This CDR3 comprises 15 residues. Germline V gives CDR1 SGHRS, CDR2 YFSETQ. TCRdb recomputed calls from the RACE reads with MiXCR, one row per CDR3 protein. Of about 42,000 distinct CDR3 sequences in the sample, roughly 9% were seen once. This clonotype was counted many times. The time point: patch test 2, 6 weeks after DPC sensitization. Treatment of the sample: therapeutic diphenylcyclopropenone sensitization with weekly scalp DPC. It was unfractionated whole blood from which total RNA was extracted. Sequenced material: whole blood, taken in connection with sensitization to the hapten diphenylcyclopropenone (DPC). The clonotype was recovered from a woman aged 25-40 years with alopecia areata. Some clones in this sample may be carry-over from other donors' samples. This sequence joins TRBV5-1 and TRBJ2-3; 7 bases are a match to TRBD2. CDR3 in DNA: TGCGCCACCTCAGCGGCGGGGGTGAGCACAGATACGCAGTATTTT. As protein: CATSAAGVSTDTQYF.